This T cell receptor (beta chain) was retrieved from a study of T cell responses to AZD1222 COVID-19 vaccine. Produced via immunoSEQ multiplex PCR; TCRdb's table is partial and in-frame only. The table lists roughly 54,000 clones, around 90% of them singletons. Trimming pared 0 bases from V and 1 base from J, leaving 16 bases between. Germline V gene sequence: CDR1 LGHNA, CDR2 YNFKEQ. This CDR3 comprises 18 residues. The sample in question was peripheral blood, obtained 28 days after the second AZD1222 dose. This TCR derives from an adult who received the AZD1222 COVID-19 vaccine. The chain has TRBV4-2 and TRBJ2-4, with D possibly matching TRBD1 (6 bases). The CDR3 region is CASSQEEKGVAAKNIQYF. The CDR3 DNA follows: TGTGCCAGCAGCCAAGAGGAAAAGGGGGTGGCGGCCAAAAACATTCAGTACTTC.